This T cell receptor (beta chain) derives from a study of cytotoxic CD8 clonotypes in ibrutinib-treated CLL. The protocol was immunoSEQ multiplex PCR, while the TCRdb copy is restricted to in-frame clones and leaves out a portion. The sample has 150,000 or so clones; 80% are singletons. The clonotype originates from a human donor with chronic lymphocytic leukemia. Specimen: PBMCs, collected after 36 months of ibrutinib treatment.

As DNA, the CDR3 is TGTGCCAGTACGGTTTCGACAGCGAAGGGCTATGGCTACACCTTC. As protein: CASTVSTAKGYGYTF. The V and J genes are TRBV19 and TRBJ1-2; a possible D gene is TRBD1 (5 bases). CDR1 LNHDA and CDR2 SQIVND come from the germline V gene (reference sequence). This CDR3 has 15 residues. Trimming pared 7 bases from V and 4 bases from J, leaving 19 bases between.